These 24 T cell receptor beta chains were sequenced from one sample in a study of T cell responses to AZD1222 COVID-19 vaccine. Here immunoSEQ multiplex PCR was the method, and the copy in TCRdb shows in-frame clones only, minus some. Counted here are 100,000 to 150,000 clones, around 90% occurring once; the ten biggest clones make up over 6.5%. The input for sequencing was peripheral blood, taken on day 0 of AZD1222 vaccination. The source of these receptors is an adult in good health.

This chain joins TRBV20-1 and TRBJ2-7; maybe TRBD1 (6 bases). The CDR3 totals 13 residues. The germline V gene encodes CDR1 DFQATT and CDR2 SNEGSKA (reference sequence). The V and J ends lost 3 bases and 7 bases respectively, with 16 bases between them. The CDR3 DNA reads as TGCAGTGCTAGTCGACAGGCCTCCGGTGAGCAGTACTTC. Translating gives CSASRQASGEQYF.

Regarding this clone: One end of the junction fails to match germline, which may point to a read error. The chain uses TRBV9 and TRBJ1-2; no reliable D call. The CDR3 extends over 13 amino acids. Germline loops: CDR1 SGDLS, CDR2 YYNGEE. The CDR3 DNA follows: TGTGCCAGCACCGTAGGGTCTAACTATGGCTACACCTTC. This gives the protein CASTVGSNYGYTF.

CDR3 residues: CASRDVGSGGETDTQYF. The CDR3 DNA is TGTGCCAGCAGGGACGTGGGTAGCGGGGGGGAAACAGATACGCAGTATTTT. The rearrangement links TRBV3-1 (or the pseudogene TRBV3-2) to TRBJ2-3; 11 bases are a match to TRBD2. This CDR3 comprises 17 residues. Germline V gene data show CDR1 as LGHDT and CDR2 as YNNKEL (reference sequence). J was trimmed by 3 bases and V by 6 bases; bases with no gene match: 11.

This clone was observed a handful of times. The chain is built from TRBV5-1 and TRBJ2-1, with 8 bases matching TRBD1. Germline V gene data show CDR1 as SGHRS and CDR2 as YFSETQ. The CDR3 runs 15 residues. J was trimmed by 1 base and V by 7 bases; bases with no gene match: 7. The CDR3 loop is CASRRGQESYNEQFF. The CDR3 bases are TGCGCCAGCCGGAGGGGACAGGAATCCTACAATGAGCAGTTCTTC.

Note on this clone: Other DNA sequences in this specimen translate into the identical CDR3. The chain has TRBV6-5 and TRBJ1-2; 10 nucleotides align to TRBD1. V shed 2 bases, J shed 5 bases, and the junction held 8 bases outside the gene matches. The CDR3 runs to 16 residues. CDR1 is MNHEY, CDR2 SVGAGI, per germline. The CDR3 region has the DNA TGTGCCAGCAGTTACGTTAGGACAGGGGGTTCTTATGGCTACACCTTC. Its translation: CASSYVRTGGSYGYTF.

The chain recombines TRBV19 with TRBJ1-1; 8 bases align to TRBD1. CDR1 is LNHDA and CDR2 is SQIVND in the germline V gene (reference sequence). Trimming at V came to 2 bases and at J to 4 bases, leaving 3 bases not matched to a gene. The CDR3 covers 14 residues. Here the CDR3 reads CASSIQGAATEAFF. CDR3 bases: TGTGCCAGTAGTATACAGGGGGCCGCCACTGAAGCTTTCTTT.

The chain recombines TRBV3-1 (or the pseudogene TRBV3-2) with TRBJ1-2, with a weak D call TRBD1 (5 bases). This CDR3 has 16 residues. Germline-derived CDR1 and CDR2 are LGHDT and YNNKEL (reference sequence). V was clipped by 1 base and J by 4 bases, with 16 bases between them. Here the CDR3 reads CASSQGAPPRGYGYTF. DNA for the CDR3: TGTGCCAGCAGCCAAGGGGCCCCCCCAAGGGGCTATGGCTACACCTTC.

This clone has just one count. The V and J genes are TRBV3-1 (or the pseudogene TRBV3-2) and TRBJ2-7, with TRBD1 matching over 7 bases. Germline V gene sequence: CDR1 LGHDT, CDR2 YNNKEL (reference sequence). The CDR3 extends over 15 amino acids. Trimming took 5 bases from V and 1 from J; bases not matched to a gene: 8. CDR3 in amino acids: CASSSTLTGSYEQYF. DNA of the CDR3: TGTGCCAGCAGCTCGACCCTGACAGGGTCCTACGAGCAGTACTTC.

CDR3 in amino acids: CASSYPVRAFF. The CDR3 bases are TGTGCCAGCAGTTACCCTGTTCGGGCTTTCTTT. The V gene is TRBV6-5, the J gene TRBJ1-1; no firm D call. Trimming left V 2 bases short and J 11 bases short, with 9 bases between. There are 11 residues in the CDR3. Per the germline V gene, CDR1 is MNHEY and CDR2 is SVGAGI.

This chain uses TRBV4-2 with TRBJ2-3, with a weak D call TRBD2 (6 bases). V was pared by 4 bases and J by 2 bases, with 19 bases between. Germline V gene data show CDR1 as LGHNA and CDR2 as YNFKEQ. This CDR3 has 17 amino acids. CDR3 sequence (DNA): TGTGCCAGCAGCCTCACCACGGGTGGGGGGTTCACAGATACGCAGTATTTT. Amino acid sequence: CASSLTTGGGFTDTQYF.

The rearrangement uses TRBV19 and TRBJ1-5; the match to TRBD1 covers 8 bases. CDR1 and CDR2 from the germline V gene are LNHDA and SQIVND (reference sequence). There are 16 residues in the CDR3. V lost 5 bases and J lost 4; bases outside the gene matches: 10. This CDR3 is CASSPQGAKGNQPQHF. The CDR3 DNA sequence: TGTGCCAGTAGTCCTCAGGGGGCGAAGGGAAATCAGCCCCAGCATTTT.

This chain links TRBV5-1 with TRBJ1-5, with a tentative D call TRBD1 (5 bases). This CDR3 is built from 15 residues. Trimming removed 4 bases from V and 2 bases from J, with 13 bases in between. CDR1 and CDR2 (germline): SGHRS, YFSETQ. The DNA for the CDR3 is TGCGCCAGCAGCCAGAACCCGGGGGGCAATCAGCCCCAGCATTTT. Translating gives CASSQNPGGNQPQHF.

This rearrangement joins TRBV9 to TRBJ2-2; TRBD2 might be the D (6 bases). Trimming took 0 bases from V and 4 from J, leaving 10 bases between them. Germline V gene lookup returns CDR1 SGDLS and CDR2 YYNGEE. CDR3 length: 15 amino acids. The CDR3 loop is CASSVEVGGTGELFF. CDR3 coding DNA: TGTGCCAGCAGCGTAGAAGTCGGGGGCACCGGGGAGCTGTTTTTT.

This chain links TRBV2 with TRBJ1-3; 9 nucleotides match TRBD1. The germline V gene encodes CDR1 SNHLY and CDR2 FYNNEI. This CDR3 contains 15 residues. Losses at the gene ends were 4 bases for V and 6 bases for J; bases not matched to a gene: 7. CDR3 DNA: TGTGCCAGCAGTGCTACCGGGACAGGGCCAAACACCATATATTTT. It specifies CASSATGTGPNTIYF.

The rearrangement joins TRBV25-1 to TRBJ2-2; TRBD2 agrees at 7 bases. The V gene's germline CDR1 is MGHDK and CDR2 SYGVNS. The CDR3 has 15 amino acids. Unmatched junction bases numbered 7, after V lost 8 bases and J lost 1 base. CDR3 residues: CASGLEAVNTGELFF. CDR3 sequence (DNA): TGTGCCAGCGGACTAGAAGCGGTGAACACCGGGGAGCTGTTTTTT.

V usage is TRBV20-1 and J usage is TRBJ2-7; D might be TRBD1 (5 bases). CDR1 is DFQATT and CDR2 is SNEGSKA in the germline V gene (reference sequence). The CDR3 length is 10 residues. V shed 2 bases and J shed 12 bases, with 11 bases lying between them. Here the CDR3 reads CSARMAGMYF. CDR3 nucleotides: TGCAGTGCTAGAATGGCAGGGATGTACTTC.

The CDR3 reads CAWTSDRVYEQYF. CDR3 DNA: TGTGCCTGGACCTCGGACAGAGTCTACGAGCAGTACTTC. The chain joins TRBV30 to TRBJ2-7, with a weak D call TRBD1 (6 bases). The CDR3 loop spans 13 amino acids. The V gene lost 4 bases and the J gene lost 3 bases, with 13 bases spanning the gap. CDR1 GTSNPN and CDR2 SVGIG come from the germline V gene (reference sequence). Using reference TRBV30 and TRBJ2-7 for the parts outside the CDR3, the full variable domain is SQTIHQWPATLVQPVGSPLSLECTVEGTSNPNLYWYRQAAGRGLQLLFYSVGIGQISSEVPQNLSASRPQDRQFILSSKKLLLSDSGFYLCAWTSDRVYEQYFGPGTRLTVT.

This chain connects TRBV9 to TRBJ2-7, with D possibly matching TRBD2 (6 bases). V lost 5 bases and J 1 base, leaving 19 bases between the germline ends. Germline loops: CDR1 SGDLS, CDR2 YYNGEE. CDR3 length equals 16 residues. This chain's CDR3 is CASSPGSQGRSYEQYF. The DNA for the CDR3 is TGTGCCAGCAGTCCCGGGAGTCAGGGTAGGTCCTACGAGCAGTACTTC.

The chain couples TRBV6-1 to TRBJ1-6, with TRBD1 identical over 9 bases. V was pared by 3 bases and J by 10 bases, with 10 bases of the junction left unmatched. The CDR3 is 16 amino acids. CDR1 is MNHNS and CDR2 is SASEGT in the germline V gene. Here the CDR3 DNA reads TGTGCCAGCAGTGAGGACGGGACAGGGTGGGGATCACCCCTCCACTTT. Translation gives CASSEDGTGWGSPLHF.

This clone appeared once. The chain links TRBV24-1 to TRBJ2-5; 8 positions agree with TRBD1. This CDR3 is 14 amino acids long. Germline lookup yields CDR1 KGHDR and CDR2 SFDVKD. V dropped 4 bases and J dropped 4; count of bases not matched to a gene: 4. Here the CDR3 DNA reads TGTGCCACCAGTGAGGGCAGGGGGCGAGAGACCCAGTACTTC. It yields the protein CATSEGRGRETQYF.

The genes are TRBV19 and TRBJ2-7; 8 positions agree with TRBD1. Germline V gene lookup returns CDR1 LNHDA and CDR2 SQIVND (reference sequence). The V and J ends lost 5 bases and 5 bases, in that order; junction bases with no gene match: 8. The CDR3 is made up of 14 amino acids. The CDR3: CASSPGTGRHEQYF. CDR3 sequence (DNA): TGTGCCAGTAGTCCCGGGACAGGTCGGCACGAGCAGTACTTC.

For the CDR3, the DNA is TGTGCCAGTAGTATAGCTGTAATGAACACTGAAGCTTTCTTT. The encoded protein is CASSIAVMNTEAFF. The rearrangement joins TRBV19 to TRBJ1-1; D is ambiguous. Germline lookup yields CDR1 LNHDA and CDR2 SQIVND (reference sequence). This CDR3 has 14 amino acids. V dropped 1 base and J dropped 0 bases, with 6 bases sitting between them.

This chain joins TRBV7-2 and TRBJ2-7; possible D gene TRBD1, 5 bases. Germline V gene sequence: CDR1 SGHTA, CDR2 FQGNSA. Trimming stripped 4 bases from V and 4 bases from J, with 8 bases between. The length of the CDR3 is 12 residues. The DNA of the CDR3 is TGTGCCAGCAGCTCGAACAGGTACGAGCAGTACTTC. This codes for CASSSNRYEQYF.

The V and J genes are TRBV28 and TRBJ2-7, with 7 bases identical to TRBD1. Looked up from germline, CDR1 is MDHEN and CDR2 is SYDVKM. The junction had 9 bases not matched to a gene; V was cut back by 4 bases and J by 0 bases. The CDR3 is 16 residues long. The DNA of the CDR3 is TGTGCCAGCAGTTCCCGGACAGGATTTACCTCCTACGAGCAGTACTTC. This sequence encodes CASSSRTGFTSYEQYF.